Below, 32 T cell receptor beta chains from the same sample are listed, as sequenced in a study of blood T cell repertoires in COVID-19. The method was immunoSEQ multiplex PCR; TCRdb's version includes in-frame clones alone and lacks a portion of them. The repertoire includes some 300,000 clones, around 90% of them detected once, and around 0.96% sits in the top ten. Specimen: peripheral blood. Receptors were obtained from a woman in her 40s with COVID-19, enrolled during active disease.

The chain joins TRBV6-5 to TRBJ1-4; weak D call: TRBD1 (5 bases). CDR3 size: 15 residues. Trimming took 6 bases from V and 0 from J, leaving 11 bases between them. Germline-derived CDR1 and CDR2 are MNHEY and SVGAGI. DNA of the CDR3: TGTGCCAGCAGAACAGCACAGGCAACTAATGAAAAACTGTTTTTT. This gives the protein CASRTAQATNEKLFF.

This clone appeared a few times. The CDR3 is CASSQQTAQPQHF. CDR3 nucleotide sequence: TGTGCCAGCAGCCAACAGACCGCGCAGCCCCAGCATTTT. The rearrangement joins TRBV5-6 to TRBJ1-5; D not resolved. Deletions cut 4 bases from V and 7 bases from J, with 12 bases between. The length of the CDR3 is 13 residues. The V gene's germline CDR1 is SGHDT and CDR2 YYEEEE.

The chain recombines TRBV27 with TRBJ2-6, with a weak D call TRBD2 (6 bases). Germline V gene lookup returns CDR1 MNHEY and CDR2 SMNVEV (reference sequence). V was pared by 4 bases and J by 0 bases, with 16 bases between. The CDR3 runs to 18 residues. The CDR3 coding sequence is TGTGCCAGCAGTTCACGCGGGGCGGTTTACTCTGGGGCCAACGTCCTGACTTTC. It encodes CASSSRGAVYSGANVLTF. Variable domain in full (rest from reference TRBV27 and TRBJ2-6): EAQVTQNPRYLITVTGKKLTVTCSQNMNHEYMSWYRQDPGLGLRQIYYSMNVEVTDKGDVPEGYKVSRKEKRNFPLILESPSPNQTSLYFCASSSRGAVYSGANVLTFGAGSRLTVL.

The chain employs TRBV10-1 and TRBJ1-5, with a possible D match to TRBD1 (6 bases). V was pared by 6 bases and J by 0 bases, with 21 bases between. CDR1 WNHNN and CDR2 SYGVQD come from the germline V gene (reference sequence). The CDR3 extends over 18 amino acids. The CDR3: CASREPLNRAHSNQPQHF. The CDR3 nucleotides are TGCGCCAGCAGAGAACCCTTGAACAGGGCACATAGCAATCAGCCCCAGCATTTT.

The chain combines TRBV5-4 with TRBJ1-1, with no clear D. The CDR3 contains 14 residues. Germline loops: CDR1 SGHNT, CDR2 YYREEE (reference sequence). V lost 4 bases and J lost 4, with 14 bases in between. The CDR3 loop reads CASSPEGRGTEAFF. The CDR3 DNA reads TGTGCCAGCAGCCCGGAGGGTCGAGGCACTGAAGCTTTCTTT.

The J gene is TRBJ1-2, the V gene TRBV6-5, with a tentative D call TRBD1 (6 bases). V lost 2 bases to trimming and J lost 5 bases, with 15 bases between them. From germline, CDR1 is MNHEY and CDR2 SVGAGI. The CDR3 covers 15 residues. This chain's CDR3 is CASSYTTGTSYGYTF. CDR3 DNA sequence: TGTGCCAGCAGTTACACTACAGGGACATCATATGGCTACACCTTC.

The CDR3 spells CASSRQGGDEKLFF. Here the CDR3 DNA reads TGTGCCAGCAGCCGTCAGGGAGGGGATGAAAAACTGTTTTTT. The rearrangement joins TRBV7-2 to TRBJ1-4, with D tentatively TRBD1 (5 bases). CDR3 length: 14 residues. Germline assignment: CDR1 SGHTA and CDR2 FQGNSA. Trimming stripped 5 bases from V and 6 bases from J, with 13 bases between.

V is TRBV7-8 and J is TRBJ1-1, with TRBD1 matching over 8 bases. Germline CDR1 reads SGHVS; CDR2 reads FQNEAQ. The CDR3 has 14 amino acids. Unmatched junction bases numbered 1, after V lost 1 base and J lost 3 bases. The CDR3 is CASSLEQGDTEAFF. DNA for the CDR3: TGTGCCAGCAGCTTAGAACAGGGGGACACTGAAGCTTTCTTT.

CDR3 loop: CASSPLSDRGLYEQYF. The CDR3 coding sequence is TGTGCCAGCTCACCCCTCTCGGACAGGGGGCTCTACGAGCAGTACTTC. The chain is built from TRBV18 and TRBJ2-7, with 11 positions matching TRBD1. Germline trimming cut 3 bases from V and 3 bases from J; bases unmatched to any gene: 7. This CDR3 contains 16 residues. CDR1 and CDR2 from the germline V gene are KGHSH and LQKENI.

The rearrangement uses TRBV12-5 and TRBJ1-5, with D uncertain. The CDR3 loop spans 17 amino acids. Per the germline V gene, CDR1 is LGHNT and CDR2 is FRNRAP. Trimming pared 0 bases from V and 2 bases from J, leaving 14 bases between. The CDR3 region is CASGLVVRSDGNQPQHF. The CDR3 region has the DNA TGTGCTAGTGGTTTGGTAGTCAGGTCAGACGGCAATCAGCCCCAGCATTTT.

This chain joins TRBV7-9 and TRBJ2-1; TRBD1 matches 8 bases. Germline assignment: CDR1 SEHNR and CDR2 FQNEAQ (reference sequence). This CDR3 contains 14 residues. Trimming removed 6 bases from V and 7 bases from J; junction bases left unmatched: 8. CDR3 DNA: TGTGCCAGCAGTAGGACAGGGAACAGGAATGAGCAGTTCTTC. Translation: CASSRTGNRNEQFF.

The J gene is TRBJ1-1, the V gene TRBV7-2, with D maybe TRBD1 (5 bases). The V gene's germline CDR1 is SGHTA and CDR2 FQGNSA. This CDR3 spans 14 amino acids. Trimming took 1 base from V and 4 from J, leaving 10 bases between them. Here the CDR3 DNA reads TGTGCCAGCAGCTTAGAACAGGTAGCCACTGAAGCTTTCTTT. This sequence encodes CASSLEQVATEAFF.

The J gene is TRBJ1-2, the V gene TRBV19; 8 positions agree with TRBD1. This CDR3 has 12 residues. CDR1 is LNHDA, CDR2 SQIVND, per germline (reference sequence). Trimming removed 6 bases from V and 7 bases from J; junction bases left unmatched: 4. The CDR3 here is CASRWTGFGYTF. Here the CDR3 DNA reads TGTGCCAGTAGGTGGACAGGGTTTGGCTACACCTTC.

V and J are TRBV6-6 and TRBJ1-1, with TRBD1 as a possible D gene (5 bases). In germline, CDR1 is MNHNY, CDR2 SVGAGI (reference sequence). The CDR3 length is 13 residues. V lost 0 bases, J lost 9 bases, and 11 bases lay in between. The CDR3 nucleotides are TGTGCCAGCAGTTACTCCTCAAGGGGCCAAGCTTTCTTT. Amino acid sequence: CASSYSSRGQAFF.

The chain employs TRBV7-2 and TRBJ2-2; TRBD2 might be the D (5 bases). CDR3 length: 16 residues. V lost 4 bases and J lost 5, with 17 bases in between. Germline CDR1 SGHTA, CDR2 FQGNSA. The CDR3 region has the DNA TGTGCCAGCAGCTCCGACCGGGGAGCCTCTACCGGGGAGCTGTTTTTT. Translated, it gives CASSSDRGASTGELFF.

The J gene is TRBJ2-7, the V gene TRBV30; TRBD2 matches at 10 bases. The CDR3 runs 15 residues. The V segment lost 0 bases and the J segment 7 bases; nucleotides outside the gene matches: 9. Per the germline V gene, CDR1 is GTSNPN and CDR2 is SVGIG (reference sequence). In DNA form, the CDR3 reads TGTGCCTGGAGTGTAAGACTAGCGGGTGCCGGAGAGCAGTACTTC. It yields the protein CAWSVRLAGAGEQYF.

This clone was seen more than once but under ten times. The chain joins TRBV4-3 to TRBJ2-7; tentative D call: TRBD1 (6 bases). V lost 4 bases and J lost 0, with 7 bases in between. The germline gives CDR1 LGHNA, CDR2 YSLEER. The CDR3 sequence is 13 residues long. For the CDR3, the DNA is TGCGCCAGCAGCCGGACAGACTCCTACGAGCAGTACTTC. Translating it yields CASSRTDSYEQYF.

V is TRBV30 and J is TRBJ2-7; maybe TRBD1 (5 bases). Germline CDR1 reads GTSNPN; CDR2 reads SVGIG (reference sequence). Trimming took 3 bases from V and 3 from J, leaving 9 bases between them. The CDR3 is 12 amino acids. CDR3 loop: CAWSPTDYEQYF. The CDR3 nucleotides read TGTGCCTGGAGCCCGACAGACTACGAGCAGTACTTC.

The rearrangement uses TRBV29-1 and TRBJ2-1; 8 bases align to TRBD2. From germline, CDR1 is SQVTM and CDR2 ANQGSEA. Losses at the gene ends were 6 bases for V and 5 bases for J; bases not matched to a gene: 12. The CDR3 spans 15 residues. The CDR3 sequence is CSVYGGASVDNEQFF. In nucleotides, the CDR3 is TGCAGCGTGTACGGGGGGGCTAGCGTCGACAATGAGCAGTTCTTC.

The genes are TRBV11-2 and TRBJ1-2, with 8 bases matching TRBD1. The germline CDR1 and CDR2 sequences are SGHAT and FQNNGV. This CDR3 has 14 residues. Losses at the gene ends were 4 bases for V and 2 bases for J; bases not matched to a gene: 3. For the CDR3, the DNA is TGTGCCAGCAGCTCCTACAGGGGGAACTATGGCTACACCTTC. It codes for CASSSYRGNYGYTF.

The rearrangement uses TRBV11-3 and TRBJ2-5; a weak D match, TRBD2 (6 bases). Germline loops: CDR1 SGHNT, CDR2 YENEEA. This CDR3 region has 16 residues. The V gene lost 1 base and the J gene lost 5 bases, with 17 bases spanning the gap. This chain's CDR3 is CASSLGGDRAAETQYF. CDR3 nucleotide sequence: TGTGCCAGCAGCTTAGGGGGGGACCGGGCTGCGGAGACCCAGTACTTC.

This clone was recorded once. This chain uses TRBV18 with TRBJ1-5, with 12 bases fitting TRBD1. The germline gives CDR1 KGHSH, CDR2 LQKENI. After removal of 3 bases from V and 9 bases from J, the junction contained 9 bases not matched to a gene. The CDR3 runs to 16 residues. CDR3 sequence (DNA): TGTGCCAGCTCACCCCCGGGACAGGGGGCTTTTGGGCCCCAGCATTTT. Protein sequence: CASSPPGQGAFGPQHF. The whole variable domain, filled in from reference TRBV18 and TRBJ1-5, reads NAGVMQNPRHLVRRRGQEARLRCSPMKGHSHVYWYRQLPEEGLKFMVYLQKENIIDESGMPKERFSAEFPKEGPSILRIQQVVRGDSAAYFCASSPPGQGAFGPQHFGDGTRLSIL.

The gene calls are TRBV19 and TRBJ2-2, with a weak D call TRBD1 (5 bases). Germline V gene data show CDR1 as LNHDA and CDR2 as SQIVND (reference sequence). Deletions cut 3 bases from V and 0 bases from J, with 8 bases between. This CDR3 comprises 15 residues. The CDR3 protein is CASSMIGANTGELFF. DNA for the CDR3: TGTGCCAGTAGTATGATAGGGGCGAACACCGGGGAGCTGTTTTTT.

This chain joins TRBV5-4 and TRBJ2-7; 10 nucleotides match TRBD2. The CDR3 extends over 15 amino acids. J lost 3 bases, V lost 4 bases, and 7 bases had no gene match. Germline V gives CDR1 SGHNT, CDR2 YYREEE (reference sequence). This CDR3 is CASSPSGSRRYEQYF. CDR3 nucleotides: TGTGCCAGCAGCCCTAGCGGGAGTCGCCGCTACGAGCAGTACTTC. The full variable domain, with the rest looked up from reference TRBV5-4 and TRBJ2-7, is ETGVTQSPTHLIKTRGQQVTLRCSSQSGHNTVSWYQQALGQGPQFIFQYYREEENGRGNFPPRFSGLQFPNYSSELNVNALELDDSALYLCASSPSGSRRYEQYFGPGTRLTVT.

This clone was recorded once. The CDR3 spells CASSWGQGDGYTF. The DNA of the CDR3 is TGTGCCAGTAGTTGGGGCCAGGGGGATGGCTACACCTTC. V is TRBV19 and J is TRBJ1-2, with 7 bases aligning to TRBD1. The J segment lost 6 bases and the V segment lost 5 bases, leaving 6 bases of the junction unmatched. Germline V CDR1 and CDR2: LNHDA, SQIVND (reference sequence). The CDR3 is made up of 13 amino acids.

The chain links TRBV29-1 to TRBJ2-7; 10 bases are shared with TRBD1. The CDR3 extends over 13 amino acids. Germline CDR1 and CDR2: SQVTM and ANQGSEA. After removal of 7 bases from V and 2 bases from J, the junction contained 5 bases not matched to a gene. The CDR3 bases are TGCAGCGCTGGGACAGGGGCTCCCTACGAGCAGTACTTC. It is translated as CSAGTGAPYEQYF.

V and J are TRBV27 and TRBJ2-7; 7 bases align to TRBD1. V lost 5 bases to trimming and J lost 2 bases; unmatched junction nucleotides: 9. Germline CDR1 MNHEY, CDR2 SMNVEV (reference sequence). The CDR3 runs 15 residues. CDR3 nucleotides: TGTGCCAGCAGTCTTATGACAGGGAGCCCCTACGAGCAGTACTTC. Its protein is CASSLMTGSPYEQYF.

This clone appeared a single time. V is TRBV18 and J is TRBJ2-5; possible D gene TRBD2, 6 bases. The CDR3 has 14 amino acids. The germline CDR1 and CDR2 sequences are KGHSH and LQKENI. V was trimmed by 3 bases and J by 1 base, leaving 9 bases between them. The DNA of the CDR3 is TGTGCCAGCTCACCTCGGGACTTCCAAGAGACCCAGTACTTC. Translation: CASSPRDFQETQYF.

The CDR3 reads CASSQDSLYNSPLHF. The DNA of the CDR3 is TGTGCCAGCAGCCAGGACAGCCTCTATAATTCACCCCTCCACTTT. V usage is TRBV3-1 (or the pseudogene TRBV3-2) and J usage is TRBJ1-6, with a possible D match to TRBD1 (6 bases). The CDR3 is made up of 15 amino acids. V shed 3 bases and J shed 3 bases, with 9 bases lying between them. Germline V CDR1 and CDR2: LGHDT, YNNKEL (reference sequence).

V and J are TRBV7-9 and TRBJ2-7, with D perhaps TRBD1 (5 bases). The germline CDR1 and CDR2 sequences are SEHNR and FQNEAQ (reference sequence). The ends were cut back, 1 base at V and 11 bases at J, with 15 bases in the middle. The CDR3 is 13 residues long. This CDR3 is CASSLENPGQEYF. The CDR3 nucleotides are TGTGCCAGCAGCTTAGAGAACCCAGGGCAGGAGTACTTC.

This clone was recorded a few times. The J gene is TRBJ1-5, the V gene TRBV18, with 9 positions matching TRBD1. This CDR3 is 16 amino acids long. With V trimmed by 2 bases and J by 6 bases, 8 bases remained unmatched. The germline CDR1 and CDR2 sequences are KGHSH and LQKENI. Written as DNA, the CDR3 is TGTGCCAGCTCACCAGGGTTAGGGACAGGGCTTCAGCCCCAGCATTTT. Its protein product is CASSPGLGTGLQPQHF. Variable domain in full (rest from reference TRBV18 and TRBJ1-5): NAGVMQNPRHLVRRRGQEARLRCSPMKGHSHVYWYRQLPEEGLKFMVYLQKENIIDESGMPKERFSAEFPKEGPSILRIQQVVRGDSAAYFCASSPGLGTGLQPQHFGDGTRLSIL.

The chain combines TRBV3-1 (or the pseudogene TRBV3-2) with TRBJ1-2, with unresolved D. CDR3 length: 13 residues. CDR1 and CDR2 (germline): LGHDT, YNNKEL (reference sequence). Between the trimmed V and J ends, which lost 4 bases and 3 bases, there was a span of 9 bases. Here the CDR3 DNA reads TGTGCCAGCAGCCGCCAGGCTTACTATGGCTACACCTTC. Translated, it gives CASSRQAYYGYTF.